The 19 T cell receptor beta chains listed next were all sequenced from one sample in a study of blood T cell repertoires in COVID-19. Repertoires were generated with immunoSEQ multiplex PCR, while TCRdb's copy carries only in-frame clones and drops some. The sample contains approximately 310,000 clones, roughly 88% of which appear only once. The sample comprised PBMCs or T cells enriched from blood (not recorded which). The receptors come from a man younger than 40 who had recovered from COVID-19.

The CDR3 is CASSVLGRGINPLHF. Written as DNA, the CDR3 is TGCGCCAGCAGCGTCCTAGGGCGGGGGATCAATCCCCTCCACTTT. This chain joins TRBV5-1 and TRBJ1-6, with a weak D call TRBD1 (5 bases). V shed 4 bases and J shed 13 bases, with 21 bases lying between them. Germline loops: CDR1 SGHRS, CDR2 YFSETQ. CDR3 length: 15 residues.

This clone occurred a few times. The chain couples TRBV18 to TRBJ1-1, with 12 nucleotides matching TRBD1. From germline, CDR1 is KGHSH and CDR2 LQKENI. Losses at the gene ends were 6 bases for V and 11 bases for J; bases not matched to a gene: 10. The CDR3 sequence is 14 residues long. This CDR3 is CASSAGTGGPKAFF. CDR3 DNA sequence: TGTGCCAGCTCGGCCGGGACAGGGGGCCCGAAGGCTTTCTTT.

The chain joins TRBV9 to TRBJ2-2; 10 bases line up with TRBD1. V lost 4 bases, J lost 7 bases, and 10 bases stayed unmatched. CDR3 size: 16 residues. Germline V lookup: CDR1 SGDLS, CDR2 YYNGEE. The CDR3 DNA is TGTGCCAGCAGCAACCGGGACAGGGGTACTGTCGGGGAGCTGTTTTTT. Protein sequence: CASSNRDRGTVGELFF.

V usage is TRBV24-1 and J usage is TRBJ1-1, with D hard to call. CDR1 and CDR2 (germline): KGHDR, SFDVKD. Trimming cost V 9 bases and J 3 bases, with 13 bases left between them. The CDR3 length is 13 residues. CDR3 in amino acids: CATGVMRDTEAFF. In nucleotides, the CDR3 is TGTGCCACCGGTGTGATGCGGGACACTGAAGCTTTCTTT.

The chain links TRBV6-5 to TRBJ1-5; D may be TRBD1 (6 bases). The CDR3 runs to 14 residues. Trimming removed 6 bases at V and 4 bases at J, with 13 bases between. The germline V gene encodes CDR1 MNHEY and CDR2 SVGAGI. CDR3: CASSRVQGNQPQHF. The DNA for the CDR3 is TGTGCCAGCAGCCGCGTACAGGGTAATCAGCCCCAGCATTTT.

This chain joins TRBV27 and TRBJ2-1; D not resolved. The CDR3 sequence is 16 residues long. Germline-derived CDR1 and CDR2 are MNHEY and SMNVEV (reference sequence). With 6 bases removed from V and 9 bases from J, the gap between germline ends came to 24 bases. The CDR3 is CASSPNDRLALGEQFF. CDR3 nucleotide sequence: TGTGCCAGCAGCCCAAACGATCGACTGGCCTTGGGTGAGCAGTTCTTC.

This chain connects TRBV1 to TRBJ2-1; the table assigns TRBD2, which was not confirmed against the DNA. TRBV1 is designated a pseudogene. The CDR3 runs to 16 residues. The CDR3 loop is CTSSQDLRGVKKEQFF. In DNA, the CDR3 is TGCACCAGCAGCCAAGATCTGCGCGGGGTTAAAAAGGAGCAGTTCTTC.

V usage is TRBV4-1 and J usage is TRBJ2-7; D is perhaps TRBD1 (6 bases). The germline V gene has CDR1 MGHRA and CDR2 YSYEKL. The CDR3 has 14 residues. V lost 3 bases, J lost 2 bases, and 11 bases lay in between. CDR3 protein: CASSQRAGAYEQYF. CDR3 in DNA: TGCGCCAGCAGCCAGAGGGCAGGGGCCTACGAGCAGTACTTC.

This sequence joins TRBV6-5 and TRBJ2-3, with TRBD2 matching over 10 bases. The CDR3 length is 14 residues. Germline values: CDR1 MNHEY, CDR2 SVGAGI. The CDR3 sequence: CVCSLAGIKDTQYF. CDR3 nucleotides: TGTGTCTGCTCACTAGCGGGGATTAAAGATACGCAGTATTTT.

The V and J genes are TRBV6-4 and TRBJ1-6; no firm D call. V lost 0 bases and J lost 7, with 4 bases in between. Germline lookup yields CDR1 MRHNA and CDR2 SNTAGT. This CDR3 is 13 amino acids long. The CDR3 loop is CASSDSGNSPLHF. CDR3 DNA: TGTGCCAGCAGTGACTCCGGGAATTCACCCCTCCACTTT.

The V call is TRBV23-1, the J call TRBJ2-7; no reliable D call. TRBV23-1 is assigned to the ORF class and has an uncertain function. V lost 4 bases and J lost 6, with 10 bases in between. This CDR3 is built from 12 residues. The CDR3 DNA follows: TGCGCCAGCAGTCGGCCCCACCCCGAGCAGTACTTC. Amino acids: CASSRPHPEQYF.

This clone was found a few times. The chain is built from TRBV4-2 and TRBJ1-5, with D unclear. The V end was cut by 0 bases, the J end by 4 bases, with 10 bases between. Germline-derived CDR1 and CDR2 are LGHNA and YNFKEQ. This CDR3 region has 15 residues. As DNA, the CDR3 is TGTGCCAGCAGCCAAGAGGCAGGCGCAAATCAGCCCCAGCATTTT. This translates into CASSQEAGANQPQHF.

The J gene is TRBJ2-1, the V gene TRBV5-1; 12 bases agree with TRBD2. With 4 bases clipped from V and 3 bases from J, the junction kept 17 bases outside the gene matches. The CDR3 runs 20 residues. The germline gives CDR1 SGHRS, CDR2 YFSETQ. The DNA of the CDR3 is TGCGCCAGCAGCCGCCCAAGGGGACTAGCGGGTATCGAGGACTACAATGAGCAGTTCTTC. Residues: CASSRPRGLAGIEDYNEQFF.

This clone has more than one count but fewer than ten. V usage is TRBV30 and J usage is TRBJ1-6; D not resolved. Trimming pared 2 bases from V and 9 bases from J, leaving 14 bases between. CDR3 size: 14 residues. Germline CDR1 GTSNPN, CDR2 SVGIG (reference sequence). The CDR3 protein is CAWSYGSEGSPLHF. CDR3 bases: TGTGCCTGGAGTTACGGCAGCGAGGGTTCACCCCTCCACTTT. Filled out from reference TRBV30 and TRBJ1-6, the complete variable domain reads SQTIHQWPATLVQPVGSPLSLECTVEGTSNPNLYWYRQAAGRGLQLLFYSVGIGQISSEVPQNLSASRPQDRQFILSSKKLLLSDSGFYLCAWSYGSEGSPLHFGNGTRLTVT.

This clone was observed a few times. The chain links TRBV6-5 to TRBJ2-3; 10 bases align to TRBD2. Germline V gene data show CDR1 as MNHEY and CDR2 as SVGAGI. After removal of 11 bases from V and 2 bases from J, the junction contained 10 bases not matched to a gene. The CDR3 length is 15 residues. CDR3 sequence (DNA): TGTGCCGTAAAAAGCCTAGCGGGGGTCACAGATACGCAGTATTTT. The encoded protein is CAVKSLAGVTDTQYF.

V is TRBV11-2 and J is TRBJ1-1, with D possibly being TRBD1 (5 bases). The V gene lost 4 bases and the J gene lost 4 bases, with 10 bases spanning the gap. This CDR3 has 13 residues. In germline, CDR1 is SGHAT, CDR2 FQNNGV. CDR3: CASSSGLATEAFF. In DNA form, the CDR3 reads TGTGCCAGCAGCTCGGGACTTGCCACTGAAGCTTTCTTT.

CDR3 protein: CASSLWGQNTEAFF. CDR3 in DNA: TGTGCCAGCAGTTTGTGGGGACAGAACACTGAAGCTTTCTTT. The chain is built from TRBV6-5 and TRBJ1-1; D might be TRBD1 (6 bases). The CDR3 extends over 14 amino acids. Germline V CDR1 and CDR2: MNHEY, SVGAGI. V lost 4 bases, J lost 1 base, and 10 bases lay in between.

This clone showed up just once. The chain carries TRBV5-1 and TRBJ1-3, with 7 nucleotides matching TRBD1. The CDR3 sequence is 15 residues long. The V gene's germline CDR1 is SGHRS and CDR2 YFSETQ. The V segment lost 5 bases and the J segment 3 bases; nucleotides outside the gene matches: 8. CDR3 loop: CASSFGQADGNTIYF. In nucleotides, the CDR3 is TGCGCCAGCAGTTTCGGACAGGCGGATGGAAACACCATATATTTT.

The chain is built from TRBV30 and TRBJ1-1; D call uncertain. There are 12 residues in the CDR3. V lost 8 bases and J 0 bases, leaving 10 bases between the germline ends. Germline-derived CDR1 and CDR2 are GTSNPN and SVGIG (reference sequence). Here the CDR3 reads CATINMNTEAFF. CDR3 nucleotide sequence: TGTGCCACCATAAACATGAACACTGAAGCTTTCTTT. Looking up the rest from reference TRBV30 and TRBJ1-1 gives the full variable domain: SQTIHQWPATLVQPVGSPLSLECTVEGTSNPNLYWYRQAAGRGLQLLFYSVGIGQISSEVPQNLSASRPQDRQFILSSKKLLLSDSGFYLCATINMNTEAFFGQGTRLTVV.